The entry below gives a single T cell receptor beta chain sequence along with its context. This sample was included in a study of blood T cell repertoires in COVID-19. Study processing details: Amplification with reference gene primers provided the estimates of nucleated cell counts. The repertoire was sequenced with immunoSEQ multiplex PCR; TCRdb's copy has only in-frame clones and lacks some. V and J calls and clone size come straight from that table; D and trimming were deduced from the DNA. The sample includes around 260,000 clones, under 90% of them seen just once. The sequence was obtained from a woman between 45 and 65 years old who had recovered from COVID-19. Sequenced sample: peripheral blood.

DNA of the CDR3: TGTGCCAGCAGCCGAGAAGAGGGCCTGAACACTGAAGCTTTCTTT. It is translated as CASSREEGLNTEAFF. This sequence joins TRBV14 and TRBJ1-1; D uncertain. Trimming removed 4 bases from V and 0 bases from J, with 12 bases in between. Looked up from germline, CDR1 is SGHDN and CDR2 is FVKESK. The CDR3 runs to 15 residues. Combining the CDR3 with reference TRBV14 and TRBJ1-1 gives the whole variable domain EAGVTQFPSHSVIEKGQTVTLRCDPISGHDNLYWYRRVMGKEIKFLLHFVKESKQDESGMPNNRFLAERTGGTYSTLKVQPAELEDSGVYFCASSREEGLNTEAFFGQGTRLTVV.